Listed below are T cell receptor beta chains from one sample, sequenced in a study of T-cell memory formation after mild COVID-19. MiXCR, run by TCRdb on the 5' RACE reads, gives a single entry per CDR3 protein. The sample shows around 250,000 distinct CDR3 sequences, approximately 15% of them seen only once. The specimen sequenced was PBMCs or a T cell subset sorted from them (not recorded which). These receptor sequences come from a man between 18 and 29 years old who had mild COVID-19 (a few samples of this study predate the infection). Cell type and time point are not known. Each CDR3 is given with its conserved first and last residue. The order of the fields is clone size, CDR3 length, D gene, V gene, J gene, CDR3 protein, CDR3 DNA. A D gene is named only where the DNA matches it firmly. Size is omitted from some rows. Given values are once, few, many or a class for expanded clones.

>few|13|TRBD1|TRBV20-1|TRBJ2-7
CSASAGGSYEQYF
TGCAGTGCTAGCGCAGGGGGTTCCTACGAGCAGTACTTC
>many|18|TRBD2|TRBV7-9|TRBJ2-1
CASSSTSGDLSSYNEQFF
TGTGCCAGCAGCTCGACTAGCGGGGACCTGAGCTCCTACAATGAGCAGTTCTTC
>.|13|.|TRBV7-2|TRBJ2-4
CASSSRVANIQYF
TGTGCCAGCAGCTCAAGGGTCGCGAACATTCAGTACTTC
>few|13|TRBD1|TRBV5-5|TRBJ1-2
CATDRGGNYGYTF
TGTGCCACCGACAGGGGCGGGAACTATGGCTACACCTTC
>few|13|TRBD1|TRBV5-1|TRBJ1-1
CASSVRTGREAFF
TGCGCCAGCAGCGTACGGACAGGGCGTGAAGCTTTCTTT
>.|16|TRBD2|TRBV20-1|TRBJ2-1
CSACRTSGGVYNEQFF
TGCAGTGCTTGTAGGACTAGCGGGGGGGTTTACAATGAGCAGTTCTTC
>few|16|TRBD1|TRBV18|TRBJ1-2
CASSPQPRQGSYGYTF
TGTGCCAGCTCACCCCAACCTCGACAGGGGTCCTATGGCTACACCTTC
>.|13|.|TRBV5-1|TRBJ2-2
CASILTETGELFF
TGCGCCAGCATCTTGACGGAGACCGGGGAGCTGTTTTTT
>.|18|TRBD2|TRBV4-1|TRBJ2-1
CASSQGLAGGMTYNEQFF
TGCGCCAGCAGCCAGGGACTAGCGGGGGGTATGACCTACAATGAGCAGTTCTTC
>few|13|.|TRBV20-1|TRBJ1-5
CSVPGYSNQPQHF
TGCAGTGTCCCCGGATATAGCAATCAGCCCCAGCATTTT
>many|14|.|TRBV9|TRBJ2-3
CASSVTRGGDTQYF
TGTGCCAGCAGCGTAACTAGGGGGGGAGATACGCAGTATTTT
>.|12|TRBD1|TRBV5-1|TRBJ1-6
CASSAEGGPLHF
TGCGCCAGCAGCGCGGAAGGGGGCCCCCTCCACTTT
>.|16|TRBD2|TRBV4-2|TRBJ2-1
CASSQVGLAGDNEQFF
TGTGCCAGCAGCCAAGTAGGGCTAGCGGGGGACAATGAGCAGTTCTTC
>.|13|.|TRBV9|TRBJ2-1
CASSVEFSEEQFF
TGTGCCAGCAGCGTAGAGTTCAGTGAAGAGCAGTTCTTC
>.|15|TRBD1|TRBV5-1|TRBJ2-3
CASKRTGGASDTQYF
TGCGCCAGCAAAAGAACAGGGGGCGCCTCAGATACGCAGTATTTT
>.|14|.|TRBV3-1|TRBJ2-2
CASSPAAPSGELFF
TGTGCCAGCAGCCCCGCGGCCCCTTCCGGGGAGCTGTTTTTT
>once|15|.|TRBV29-1|TRBJ2-4
CSVEWSSLGKNIQYF
TGCAGCGTTGAATGGTCCTCTTTAGGCAAAAACATTCAGTACTTC
>many|16|.|TRBV11-2|TRBJ2-1
CASSFRPDSSYNEQFF
TGTGCCAGCAGCTTCCGACCGGACTCCTCCTACAATGAGCAGTTCTTC
>.|17|.|TRBV20-1|TRBJ2-4
CSAAALGGGSAKNIQYF
TGCAGTGCTGCCGCCCTTGGCGGGGGCTCTGCCAAAAACATTCAGTACTTC
>.|13|.|TRBV7-2|TRBJ2-3
CASSSSRTDTQYF
TGTGCCAGCAGCTCCTCCCGCACAGATACGCAGTATTTT
>few|14|.|TRBV4-3|TRBJ2-5
CASSRTVLQETQYF
TGCGCCAGCAGCCGGACAGTACTCCAAGAGACCCAGTACTTC
>.|14|TRBD2|TRBV12-3/TRBV12-4|TRBJ2-3
CASSQSGGYRTQYF
TGTGCCAGCAGTCAAAGCGGGGGGTACCGTACGCAGTATTTT
>many|16|.|TRBV7-2|TRBJ2-1
CASSARAQGLSNEQFF
TGTGCCAGCAGCGCCCGGGCGCAGGGCCTATCAAATGAGCAGTTCTTC
>few|15|TRBD1|TRBV20-1|TRBJ1-6
CSARDAGTGFSPLHF
TGCAGTGCTAGAGACGCCGGGACAGGGTTTTCACCCCTCCACTTT
>once|12|.|TRBV12-2|TRBJ2-3
CASHFRGDTQYF
TGTGCAAGTCACTTCCGGGGGGATACGCAGTATTTT
>.|17|TRBD2|TRBV7-6|TRBJ2-3
CASSLGLAGAPRDTQYF
TGTGCCAGCAGCTTGGGATTAGCGGGGGCTCCCCGGGATACGCAGTATTTT
>few|13|.|TRBV5-4|TRBJ1-2
CASSLTQTYGYTF
TGTGCCAGCAGCCTAACACAGACCTATGGCTACACCTTC
>.|14|.|TRBV4-1|TRBJ1-5
CASSQQRHNQPQHF
TGCGCCAGCAGCCAACAGCGCCACAATCAGCCCCAGCATTTT
>.|15|.|TRBV7-9|TRBJ2-5
CASSLAGGGAETQYF
TGTGCCAGCAGCTTAGCGGGTGGAGGGGCAGAGACCCAGTACTTC
>.|13|.|TRBV7-9|TRBJ1-1
CASSSGGISEAFF
TGTGCCAGCAGCTCGGGGGGGATCAGTGAAGCTTTCTTT
>.|14|.|TRBV11-2|TRBJ2-1
CASSQKGRGEILLF
TGTGCCAGCAGCCAGAAGGGGCGAGGGGAAATTTTATTGTTC
>.|14|.|TRBV7-9|TRBJ1-1
CASSLNQGSAEAFF
TGTGCCAGCAGCTTAAATCAGGGGTCGGCTGAAGCTTTCTTT
>.|11|.|TRBV19|TRBJ2-1
CAEPSHRLRFF
TGTGCCGAACCATCCCACAGGCTACGGTTCTTC
>few|14|.|TRBV7-2|TRBJ2-4
CASSLRQPQNIQYF
TGTGCCAGCAGCTTAAGGCAGCCGCAAAACATTCAGTACTTC
>many|14|.|TRBV5-1|TRBJ2-3
CASSSGRATDTQYF
TGCGCCAGCAGCTCTGGCAGAGCCACAGATACGCAGTATTTT
>few|13|.|TRBV5-1|TRBJ1-6
CASRDPAVPALHF
TGCGCCAGCCGGGACCCCGCGGTCCCCGCCCTCCACTTT
>few|14|.|TRBV7-2|TRBJ2-3
CASSLPRVPDTQYF
TGTGCCAGCAGCTTACCCAGGGTGCCAGATACGCAGTATTTT
>many|12|.|TRBV3-1|TRBJ2-2
CASSHSFAELFF
TGTGCCAGCAGCCATTCCTTCGCGGAGCTGTTTTTT